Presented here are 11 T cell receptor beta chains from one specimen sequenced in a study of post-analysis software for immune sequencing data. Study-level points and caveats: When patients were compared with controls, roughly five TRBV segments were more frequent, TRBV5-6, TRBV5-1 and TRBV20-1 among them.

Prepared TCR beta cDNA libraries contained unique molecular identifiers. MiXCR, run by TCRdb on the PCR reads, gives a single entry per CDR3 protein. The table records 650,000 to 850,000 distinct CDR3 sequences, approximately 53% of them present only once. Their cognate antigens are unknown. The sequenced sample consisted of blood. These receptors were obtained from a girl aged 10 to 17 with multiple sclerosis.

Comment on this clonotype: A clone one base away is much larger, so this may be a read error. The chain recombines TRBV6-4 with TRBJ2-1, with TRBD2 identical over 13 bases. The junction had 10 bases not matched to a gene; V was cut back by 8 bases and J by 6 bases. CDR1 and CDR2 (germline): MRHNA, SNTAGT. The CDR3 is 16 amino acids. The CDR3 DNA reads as TGTGCCAGCGGTGTAACCGGGACTAGCGGGATCAATGAGCAGTTCTTC. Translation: CASGVTGTSGINEQFF.

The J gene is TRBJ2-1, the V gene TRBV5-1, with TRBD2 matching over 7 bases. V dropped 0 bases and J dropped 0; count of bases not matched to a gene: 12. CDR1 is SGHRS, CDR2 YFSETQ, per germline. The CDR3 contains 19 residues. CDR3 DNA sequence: TGCGCCAGCAGCTTGGCTTTTGCTAGCGGCACCCGCTCCTACAATGAGCAGTTCTTC. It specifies CASSLAFASGTRSYNEQFF. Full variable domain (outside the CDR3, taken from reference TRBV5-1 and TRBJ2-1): KAGVTQTPRYLIKTRGQQVTLSCSPISGHRSVSWYQQTPGQGLQFLFEYFSETQRNKGNFPGRFSGRQFSNSRSEMNVSTLELGDSALYLCASSLAFASGTRSYNEQFFGPGTRLTVL.

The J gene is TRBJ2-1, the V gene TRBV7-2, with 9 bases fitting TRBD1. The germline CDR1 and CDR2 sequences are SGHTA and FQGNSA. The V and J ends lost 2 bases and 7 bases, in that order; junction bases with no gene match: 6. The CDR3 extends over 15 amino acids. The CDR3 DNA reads TGTGCCAGCAGCTTATATGGGACAGGGAAGAATGAGCAGTTCTTC. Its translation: CASSLYGTGKNEQFF.

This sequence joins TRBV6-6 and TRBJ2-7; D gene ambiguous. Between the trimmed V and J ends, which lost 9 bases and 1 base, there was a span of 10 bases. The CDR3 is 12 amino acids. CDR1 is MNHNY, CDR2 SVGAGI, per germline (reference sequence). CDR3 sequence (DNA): TGTGCCAGTAGAGACCAATCCTACGAGCAGTACTTC. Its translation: CASRDQSYEQYF.

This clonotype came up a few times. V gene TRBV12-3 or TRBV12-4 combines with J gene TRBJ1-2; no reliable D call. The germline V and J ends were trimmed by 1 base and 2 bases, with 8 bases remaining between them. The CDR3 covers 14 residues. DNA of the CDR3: TGTGCCAGCAGTTTAGGAGTGTCGAACTATGGCTACACCTTC. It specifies CASSLGVSNYGYTF.

CDR3 in amino acids: CASSSTYREQYF. The DNA for the CDR3 is TGTGCCAGCAGCTCAACCTACAGGGAGCAGTACTTC. J is TRBJ2-7 and V is TRBV13, with D tentatively TRBD1 (5 bases). The CDR3 is 12 residues long. CDR1 and CDR2 from the germline V gene are PRHDT and FYEKMQ (reference sequence). The V end lost 4 bases, the J end lost 7 bases, and 11 bases lay between the germline ends.

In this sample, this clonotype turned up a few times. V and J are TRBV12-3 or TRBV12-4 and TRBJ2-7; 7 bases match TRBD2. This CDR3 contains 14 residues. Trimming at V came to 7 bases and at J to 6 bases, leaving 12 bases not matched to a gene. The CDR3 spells CASTWGGVIGEQYF. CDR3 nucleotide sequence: TGTGCCAGCACCTGGGGGGGGGTGATTGGCGAGCAGTACTTC.

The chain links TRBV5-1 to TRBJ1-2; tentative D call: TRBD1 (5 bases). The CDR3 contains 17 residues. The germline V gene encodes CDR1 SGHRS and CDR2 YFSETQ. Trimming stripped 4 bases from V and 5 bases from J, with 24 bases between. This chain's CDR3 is CASSLPNPSGPGYGYTF. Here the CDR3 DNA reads TGCGCCAGCAGCCTACCGAATCCGTCGGGGCCGGGGTATGGCTACACCTTC.

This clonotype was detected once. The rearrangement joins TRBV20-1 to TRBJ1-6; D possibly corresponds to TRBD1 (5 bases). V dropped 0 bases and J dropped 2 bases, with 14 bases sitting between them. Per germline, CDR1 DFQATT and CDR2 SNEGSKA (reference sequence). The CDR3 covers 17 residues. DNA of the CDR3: TGCAGTGCTAGAGAGGCGGGTAGGGGCCCCTATAATTCACCCCTCCACTTT. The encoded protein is CSAREAGRGPYNSPLHF.

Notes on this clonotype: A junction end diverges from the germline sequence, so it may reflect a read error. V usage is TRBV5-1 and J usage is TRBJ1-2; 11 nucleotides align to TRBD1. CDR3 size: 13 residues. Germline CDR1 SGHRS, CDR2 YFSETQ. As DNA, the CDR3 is TGTGCCAGCAGCACCGGGACAGGGGGTGGCTACACCTTC. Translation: CASSTGTGGGYTF.

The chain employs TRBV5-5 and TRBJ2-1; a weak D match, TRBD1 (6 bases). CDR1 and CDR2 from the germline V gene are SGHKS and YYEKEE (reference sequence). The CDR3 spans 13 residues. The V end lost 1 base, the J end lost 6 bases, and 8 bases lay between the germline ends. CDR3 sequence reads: CASSLYRVNEQFF. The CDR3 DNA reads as TGTGCCAGCAGCTTGTACAGGGTCAATGAGCAGTTCTTC.